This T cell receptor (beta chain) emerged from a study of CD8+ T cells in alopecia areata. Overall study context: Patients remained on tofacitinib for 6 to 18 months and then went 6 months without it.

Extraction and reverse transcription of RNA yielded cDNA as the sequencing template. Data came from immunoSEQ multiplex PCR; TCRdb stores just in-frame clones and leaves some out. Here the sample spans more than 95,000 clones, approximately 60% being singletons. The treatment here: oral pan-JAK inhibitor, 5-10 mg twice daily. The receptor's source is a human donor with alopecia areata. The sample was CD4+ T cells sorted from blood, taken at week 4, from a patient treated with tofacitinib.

This CDR3 reads CATSGFTGELFF. The CDR3 DNA follows: TGTGCCACTTCGGGCTTCACCGGGGAGCTGTTTTTT. The J gene is TRBJ2-2, the V gene TRBV27; D call uncertain. This CDR3 comprises 12 residues. V lost 10 bases to trimming and J lost 4 bases, with 10 bases between them. Germline V CDR1 and CDR2: MNHEY, SMNVEV (reference sequence).